This T cell receptor beta chain was retrieved from a study of T-cell reconstitution after alpha-beta-depleted transplantation in children. Germline V gene sequence: CDR1 SGHRS, CDR2 YFSETQ. The ends were cut back, 4 bases at V and 3 bases at J, with 14 bases in the middle. The CDR3 is 14 residues long. Preparation of the TCRbeta library used unique molecular identifiers. TCRdb reprocessed the PCR reads with MiXCR, giving one entry per CDR3 protein. The repertoire includes a few hundred thousand distinct CDR3 sequences, 27% of them detected once, and less than 40% sits in the top ten. The genes are TRBV5-1 and TRBJ2-7; D possibly matches TRBD1 or TRBD2 (5 bases each). The receptor comes from a boy under two years old with Wiskott-Aldrich syndrome, due to receive a stem cell transplant. Sequencing was performed on PBMCs, taken before TCRalphabeta/CD19-depleted stem cell transplant. The CDR3 loop reads CASSPGRGVYEQYF. CDR3 nucleotide sequence: TGCGCCAGCAGCCCGGGACGGGGAGTCTACGAGCAGTACTTC.